The 27 T cell receptor beta chains in this list originate from one sample, sequenced in a study of blood T cell repertoires in COVID-19 (dated by TCRdb to 2018 to 2021). Libraries came from the immunoSEQ multiplex PCR assay. TCRdb carries this immuneACCESS record with in-frame sequences only. Its versions omit some clonotypes, under half of them owing to an unresolved V gene in the studies checked, with the rest unexplained. Here the sample has some 55,000 clones; approximately 90% occur a single time. The top ten constitute around 3.1% of the sample. Material: peripheral blood. The source of these receptors is a human donor in a cohort sampled during active COVID-19.

The J gene is TRBJ2-5, the V gene TRBV4-1, with D unclear. Germline CDR1 reads MGHRA; CDR2 reads YSYEKL. CDR3 length: 13 amino acids. V shed 3 bases and J shed 7 bases, with 12 bases lying between them. The CDR3 nucleotides read TGCGCCAGCAGCCATACTCTTTCGAGGACCCAGTACTTC. Translation gives CASSHTLSRTQYF.

This chain links TRBV6-5 with TRBJ2-2; 8 nucleotides line up with TRBD2. The V segment lost 11 bases and the J segment 4 bases; nucleotides outside the gene matches: 12. CDR3 size: 15 residues. The V gene's germline CDR1 is MNHEY and CDR2 SVGAGI. CDR3 in amino acids: CAAKGRGASTGELFF. In DNA, the CDR3 is TGTGCCGCAAAGGGGCGGGGGGCCTCCACCGGGGAGCTGTTTTTT.

V usage is TRBV5-5 and J usage is TRBJ1-3; no reliable D call. The length of the CDR3 is 17 residues. V was shortened by 2 bases and J by 0 bases, with 15 bases between the two germline ends. In germline, CDR1 is SGHKS, CDR2 YYEKEE (reference sequence). CDR3 sequence: CASSFEAELYSGNTIYF. CDR3 nucleotide sequence: TGTGCCAGCAGCTTCGAAGCGGAGCTTTACTCTGGAAACACCATATATTTT.

The rearrangement links TRBV11-2 to TRBJ1-6; the match to TRBD1 covers 8 bases. Per the germline V gene, CDR1 is SGHAT and CDR2 is FQNNGV. The CDR3 covers 14 residues. J was trimmed by 8 bases and V by 5 bases; bases with no gene match: 5. CDR3 region: CASSRGQAYSPLHF. The CDR3 coding sequence is TGTGCCAGCAGCCGGGGACAGGCTTATTCACCCCTCCACTTT.

This chain uses TRBV4-1 with TRBJ1-2, with a possible D match to TRBD1 (5 bases). V was clipped by 2 bases and J by 6 bases, with 10 bases between them. The CDR3 loop spans 13 amino acids. Looked up from germline, CDR1 is MGHRA and CDR2 is YSYEKL. For the CDR3, the DNA is TGCGCCAGCAGCCAAAGAACAGGTGATGGCTACACCTTC. Protein product: CASSQRTGDGYTF.

The gene calls are TRBV4-3 and TRBJ1-1; the match to TRBD1 covers 10 bases. This CDR3 contains 18 residues. Germline values: CDR1 LGHNA, CDR2 YSLEER. V dropped 0 bases and J dropped 7; count of bases not matched to a gene: 14. The CDR3 here is CASSQEVNLVGTGVEAFF. As DNA, the CDR3 is TGCGCCAGCAGCCAAGAGGTGAATTTGGTGGGGACAGGGGTTGAAGCTTTCTTT.

The chain combines TRBV6-5 with TRBJ1-1; 7 bases are shared with TRBD1. J was trimmed by 4 bases and V by 7 bases; bases with no gene match: 12. CDR1 and CDR2 (germline): MNHEY, SVGAGI. The CDR3 spans 15 residues. CDR3 sequence: CASNPTGKGSTEAFF. The DNA of the CDR3 is TGTGCCAGCAACCCGACAGGGAAGGGGAGCACTGAAGCTTTCTTT.

The genes are TRBV7-2 and TRBJ1-5; 7 bases are a match to TRBD1. The CDR3 runs 16 residues. The ends lost 1 base at V and 1 base at J; junction bases unmatched: 4. CDR1 and CDR2 from the germline V gene are SGHTA and FQGNSA. DNA for the CDR3: TGTGCCAGCAGCTTAGATCAGGGGGGAAGCAATCAGCCCCAGCATTTT. It encodes CASSLDQGGSNQPQHF.

The chain combines TRBV15 with TRBJ1-1, with D perhaps matching TRBD1 (6 bases). V lost 8 bases and J lost 5, with 18 bases in between. This CDR3 spans 14 amino acids. Germline values: CDR1 LNHNV, CDR2 YYDKDF (reference sequence). In DNA form, the CDR3 reads TGTGCCACCCGAGACGGGGGGCGCGGGACTGAAGCTTTCTTT. Its translation is CATRDGGRGTEAFF.

The chain recombines TRBV5-1 with TRBJ1-1; D gene uncertain. The CDR3 extends over 15 amino acids. Germline CDR1 and CDR2: SGHRS and YFSETQ. The V end lost 5 bases, the J end lost 1 base, and 15 bases lay between the germline ends. This CDR3 reads CASRQFGGGNTEAFF. The CDR3 DNA reads TGCGCCAGCAGACAATTCGGTGGAGGGAACACTGAAGCTTTCTTT.

This chain links TRBV25-1 with TRBJ2-5; D is unresolved. The CDR3 is 12 amino acids. The ends were cut back, 4 bases at V and 0 bases at J, with 3 bases in the middle. Germline lookup yields CDR1 MGHDK and CDR2 SYGVNS. The CDR3 here is CASSAYQETQYF. The CDR3 nucleotides read TGTGCCAGCAGTGCGTACCAAGAGACCCAGTACTTC.

The chain links TRBV24-1 to TRBJ2-5; no clear D gene. This CDR3 has 12 residues. Trimming left V 4 bases short and J 5 bases short, with 7 bases between. Germline CDR1 KGHDR, CDR2 SFDVKD. In DNA, the CDR3 is TGTGCCACCAGTGAGGGCCGGGAGACCCAGTACTTC. Translation: CATSEGRETQYF.

This clone was seen once. The genes are TRBV14 and TRBJ2-1; 10 bases match TRBD2. Germline V CDR1 and CDR2: SGHDN, FVKESK. Trimming removed 1 base from V and 3 bases from J; junction bases left unmatched: 9. The CDR3 totals 18 residues. The CDR3 sequence is CASSQGASGRMGYNEQFF. Written as DNA, the CDR3 is TGTGCCAGCAGCCAAGGGGCTAGCGGGAGAATGGGCTACAATGAGCAGTTCTTC.

CDR3 DNA: TGCGCCAGCAGCCAAGATTGGGGGCAGGCAGCTTTCTTT. Translated: CASSQDWGQAAFF. The genes are TRBV4-1 and TRBJ1-1, with D perhaps TRBD1 (6 bases). Looked up from germline, CDR1 is MGHRA and CDR2 is YSYEKL. This CDR3 spans 13 amino acids. With 0 bases removed from V and 10 bases from J, the gap between germline ends came to 12 bases.

The gene calls are TRBV5-4 and TRBJ1-4, with TRBD1 as a possible D gene (5 bases). Germline CDR1 SGHNT, CDR2 YYREEE (reference sequence). V lost 3 bases, J lost 8 bases, and 17 bases lay in between. The CDR3 contains 15 residues. CDR3: CASSSGTDRGEKLFF. The CDR3 DNA is TGTGCCAGCAGCTCTGGGACCGACCGGGGGGAAAAACTGTTTTTT. Variable domain in full (rest from reference TRBV5-4 and TRBJ1-4): ETGVTQSPTHLIKTRGQQVTLRCSSQSGHNTVSWYQQALGQGPQFIFQYYREEENGRGNFPPRFSGLQFPNYSSELNVNALELDDSALYLCASSSGTDRGEKLFFGSGTQLSVL.

V gene TRBV6-5 combines with J gene TRBJ1-2; 8 nucleotides align to TRBD1. Germline CDR1 and CDR2: MNHEY and SVGAGI. Trimming took 9 bases from V and 4 from J; bases not matched to a gene: 4. The CDR3 totals 12 residues. CDR3 protein: CASTGGFYGYTF. CDR3 nucleotides: TGTGCCAGTACAGGGGGGTTCTATGGCTACACCTTC.

This sequence joins TRBV9 and TRBJ1-3; a weak D match, TRBD1 (6 bases). Germline loops: CDR1 SGDLS, CDR2 YYNGEE. V was trimmed by 4 bases and J by 4 bases, leaving 12 bases between them. CDR3 length equals 14 residues. CDR3 DNA sequence: TGTGCCAGCAGCACCTCAGGGGCGGGAAACACCATATATTTT. This codes for CASSTSGAGNTIYF.

This chain joins TRBV7-2 and TRBJ1-1, with a possible D match to TRBD1 (6 bases). This CDR3 region has 18 residues. Trimming cost V 0 bases and J 5 bases, with 22 bases left between them. Germline-derived CDR1 and CDR2 are SGHTA and FQGNSA. The CDR3 loop is CASSLALKRTVTRTEAFF. CDR3 in DNA: TGTGCCAGCAGCTTAGCGCTAAAAAGGACAGTCACAAGAACTGAAGCTTTCTTT.

CDR3 sequence: CASSQELSGVQTGELFF. CDR3 sequence (DNA): TGCGCCAGCAGCCAAGAACTTTCGGGGGTGCAGACCGGGGAGCTGTTTTTT. The chain employs TRBV4-3 and TRBJ2-2, with D tentatively TRBD2 (6 bases). The CDR3 runs to 17 residues. V was clipped by 0 bases and J by 5 bases, with 16 bases between them. Germline V gene data show CDR1 as LGHNA and CDR2 as YSLEER.

CDR3 loop: CASTSGTGSEQYF. Written as DNA, the CDR3 is TGTGCCAGTACCTCCGGGACAGGGAGCGAGCAGTACTTC. The rearrangement joins TRBV6-5 to TRBJ2-7; TRBD1 aligns across 9 bases. Germline lookup yields CDR1 MNHEY and CDR2 SVGAGI. This CDR3 contains 13 residues. V lost 9 bases to trimming and J lost 6 bases; unmatched junction nucleotides: 9.

The chain couples TRBV10-3 to TRBJ1-6, with 10 bases aligning to TRBD1. Losses at the gene ends were 2 bases for V and 10 bases for J; bases not matched to a gene: 17. CDR1 is ENHRY and CDR2 is SYGVKD in the germline V gene. The length of the CDR3 is 19 residues. The CDR3: CAISEDMTGTGVEESPLHF. As DNA, the CDR3 is TGTGCCATCAGTGAGGATATGACAGGGACAGGGGTTGAAGAATCACCCCTCCACTTT.

The V call is TRBV24-1, the J call TRBJ2-2; possible D gene TRBD1, 6 bases. CDR3 size: 17 residues. The germline V and J ends were trimmed by 3 bases and 3 bases, with 16 bases remaining between them. Looked up from germline, CDR1 is KGHDR and CDR2 is SFDVKD. The CDR3 coding sequence is TGTGCCACCAGTGATCCGCCGGGGACACACTACACCGGGGAGCTGTTTTTT. Residues: CATSDPPGTHYTGELFF.

This rearrangement joins TRBV15 to TRBJ1-2; the D gene is possibly TRBD1 (6 bases). CDR3 size: 13 residues. With 7 bases removed from V and 7 bases from J, the gap between germline ends came to 16 bases. The germline V gene has CDR1 LNHNV and CDR2 YYDKDF (reference sequence). CDR3 sequence: CATNSGGRSGYTF. The DNA of the CDR3 is TGTGCCACCAACTCGGGGGGGCGAAGTGGCTACACCTTC. The full variable domain, with the rest looked up from reference TRBV15 and TRBJ1-2, is DAMVIQNPRYQVTQFGKPVTLSCSQTLNHNVMYWYQQKSSQAPKLLFHYYDKDFNNEADTPDNFQSRRPNTSFCFLDIRSPGLGDTAMYLCATNSGGRSGYTFGSGTRLTVV.

The V gene is TRBV13, the J gene TRBJ1-4; TRBD1 aligns across 8 bases. V lost 0 bases to trimming and J lost 8 bases; unmatched junction nucleotides: 5. Germline values: CDR1 PRHDT, CDR2 FYEKMQ (reference sequence). The CDR3 has 15 residues. The DNA of the CDR3 is TGTGCCAGCAGCTTAGGGGACAGGGAAGGAGAAAAACTGTTTTTT. Amino acids: CASSLGDREGEKLFF.

The chain links TRBV24-1 to TRBJ1-6, with a tentative D call TRBD1 (5 bases). Trimming cost V 9 bases and J 5 bases, with 10 bases left between them. The CDR3 spans 13 residues. CDR1 is KGHDR, CDR2 SFDVKD, per germline. The CDR3 loop is CATAAGNNSPLHF. DNA of the CDR3: TGTGCCACCGCGGCAGGGAATAATTCACCCCTCCACTTT.

As DNA, the CDR3 is TGTGCCAGCAGCCCATGGGGGGGTCTAAAAGAGACCCAGTACTTC. Its protein is CASSPWGGLKETQYF. This chain links TRBV7-8 with TRBJ2-5; 7 nucleotides align to TRBD2. Germline trimming cut 5 bases from V and 3 bases from J; bases unmatched to any gene: 9. The CDR3 extends over 15 amino acids. Germline CDR1 SGHVS, CDR2 FQNEAQ. Together with reference TRBV7-8 and TRBJ2-5, the CDR3 gives the full variable domain: GAGVSQSPRYKVAKRGQDVALRCDPISGHVSLFWYQQALGQGPEFLTYFQNEAQLDKSGLPSDRFFAERPEGSVSTLKIQRTQQEDSAVYLCASSPWGGLKETQYFGPGTRLLVL.

The chain has TRBV19 and TRBJ2-2; D is unresolved. This CDR3 contains 13 residues. V lost 0 bases, J lost 13 bases, and 12 bases lay in between. The germline V gene encodes CDR1 LNHDA and CDR2 SQIVND (reference sequence). The DNA of the CDR3 is TGTGCCAGTAGTATAGATCGTTCGGTTCGGCTGTTTTTT. The encoded protein is CASSIDRSVRLFF. Variable domain in full (rest from reference TRBV19 and TRBJ2-2): DGGITQSPKYLFRKEGQNVTLSCEQNLNHDAMYWYRQDPGQGLRLIYYSQIVNDFQKGDIAEGYSVSREKKESFPLTVTSAQKNPTAFYLCASSIDRSVRLFFGEGSRLTVL.